This is a list of T cell receptor beta chains from one sample in a study of Graves' ophthalmopathy and Graves' hyperthyroidism. One entry per CDR3 protein results from TCRdb running MiXCR on the multiplex PCR reads. The sample includes 400,000 to 500,000 distinct CDR3 sequences, roughly 21% of them seen just once. The source material was peripheral blood. The origin of the receptors is a woman younger than 30 with stable Graves' hyperthyroidism. The CDR3 runs from the conserved cysteine through the conserved F or W. Fields, in order: J gene, clone size, V gene, D gene, CDR3 DNA, CDR3 protein. A D gene is named only where the DNA matches it firmly. Size is stated for part of the rows, as once, few or many counts, or as a class when the clone is expanded.

j_gene: TRBJ2-1; abundance: many; v_gene: TRBV2; d_gene: NA; CDR3nt: TGTGCCAGCAGGACGCTCGGAGGGGCCTACAATGAGCAGTTCTTC; CDR3aa: CASRTLGGAYNEQFF
j_gene: TRBJ1-1; abundance: NA; v_gene: TRBV12-3/TRBV12-4; d_gene: NA; CDR3nt: TGTGCCAGCAGTTGGGGCCCACCAATGAACACTGAAGCTTTCTTT; CDR3aa: CASSWGPPMNTEAFF
j_gene: TRBJ2-7; abundance: many; v_gene: TRBV14; d_gene: NA; CDR3nt: TGTGCCAGCAGCCAGGTTGACAGACCCTACGAGCAGTACTTC; CDR3aa: CASSQVDRPYEQYF
j_gene: TRBJ1-5; abundance: NA; v_gene: TRBV19; d_gene: NA; CDR3nt: TGTGCCAGTAGTATAGAGCCAGGGCCGGATCAGCCCCAGCATTTT; CDR3aa: CASSIEPGPDQPQHF
j_gene: TRBJ1-1; abundance: NA; v_gene: TRBV30; d_gene: NA; CDR3nt: TGTGCCTGGAGTTATAAGACAGTCACTGAAGCTTTCTTT; CDR3aa: CAWSYKTVTEAFF
j_gene: TRBJ2-7; abundance: many; v_gene: TRBV28; d_gene: TRBD2; CDR3nt: TGTGCCAGCAGTCCACTCCCGGGACTAGCGGGGGCCTACGAGCAGTACTTC; CDR3aa: CASSPLPGLAGAYEQYF
j_gene: TRBJ1-1; abundance: many; v_gene: TRBV10-3; d_gene: NA; CDR3nt: TGTGCCATCAGTGAAGACAGGCGATATGAAGCTTTCTTT; CDR3aa: CAISEDRRYEAFF
j_gene: TRBJ2-7; abundance: few; v_gene: TRBV11-2; d_gene: NA; CDR3nt: TGTGCCAGCAGTTCCGGGGCCGGCGACGAGCAGTACTTC; CDR3aa: CASSSGAGDEQYF
j_gene: TRBJ1-1; abundance: many; v_gene: TRBV6-2/TRBV6-3; d_gene: NA; CDR3nt: TGTGCCAGCAGTTACTCTGCCACAGGTTTCCTATTGGACACTGAAGCTTTCTTT; CDR3aa: CASSYSATGFLLDTEAFF
j_gene: TRBJ2-7; abundance: many; v_gene: TRBV6-1; d_gene: TRBD1; CDR3nt: TGTGCCAGCAGTGAAGGAGCCGGGACAGGCGGTGACGAGCAGTACTTC; CDR3aa: CASSEGAGTGGDEQYF
j_gene: TRBJ1-5; abundance: once; v_gene: TRBV10-3; d_gene: TRBD1; CDR3nt: TGTGCCATCAGTGCGGACAGGGGTGGCAATCAGCCCCAGCATTTT; CDR3aa: CAISADRGGNQPQHF
j_gene: TRBJ2-5; abundance: NA; v_gene: TRBV4-2; d_gene: NA; CDR3nt: TGTGCCAGCAGCCGAGAAGGGTCGGGCGGGGCCATTGGAGAGACCCAGTACTTC; CDR3aa: CASSREGSGGAIGETQYF
j_gene: TRBJ2-2; abundance: NA; v_gene: TRBV29-1; d_gene: TRBD1; CDR3nt: TGCAGCGTTGAAGTCCGGGACAGGGGAACCGGGGAGCTGTTTTTT; CDR3aa: CSVEVRDRGTGELFF
j_gene: TRBJ1-1; abundance: NA; v_gene: TRBV20-1; d_gene: TRBD1; CDR3nt: TGCAGTGCTAGAGATCCCAGGGGGCCGGGAAACACTGAAGCTTTCTTT; CDR3aa: CSARDPRGPGNTEAFF
j_gene: TRBJ2-5; abundance: many; v_gene: TRBV7-9; d_gene: NA; CDR3nt: TGTGCCAGCAGCCCCCGGCTCGGTCGGGACCAAGAGACCCAGTACTTC; CDR3aa: CASSPRLGRDQETQYF
j_gene: TRBJ2-5; abundance: few; v_gene: TRBV12-3/TRBV12-4; d_gene: NA; CDR3nt: TGTGCCAGCAGTGCAATGACCATACAAGAGACCCAGTACTTC; CDR3aa: CASSAMTIQETQYF
j_gene: TRBJ2-7; abundance: many; v_gene: TRBV13; d_gene: NA; CDR3nt: TGTGCCAGCAAACTGAGGGGCCCAGAGGACGAGCAGTACTTC; CDR3aa: CASKLRGPEDEQYF
j_gene: TRBJ1-5; abundance: many; v_gene: TRBV6-5; d_gene: TRBD1; CDR3nt: TGTGCCAGCCGGGCAGGGGGGTATAGCAATCAGCCCCAGCATTTT; CDR3aa: CASRAGGYSNQPQHF
j_gene: TRBJ1-3; abundance: NA; v_gene: TRBV12-3/TRBV12-4; d_gene: TRBD1; CDR3nt: TGTGCCAGCAGTTTGCGGACACAGGGGAGCTCTGGAAACACCATATATTTT; CDR3aa: CASSLRTQGSSGNTIYF
j_gene: TRBJ2-5; abundance: few; v_gene: TRBV18; d_gene: TRBD1; CDR3nt: TGTGCCAGCTCACGAATCACCGAAACCGTACAGGGGGCCGAAGAGACCCAGTACTTC; CDR3aa: CASSRITETVQGAEETQYF
j_gene: TRBJ2-5; abundance: NA; v_gene: TRBV6-2/TRBV6-3; d_gene: NA; CDR3nt: TGTGCCACCAGCAGGGGACTTACGGAGACCCAGTACTTC; CDR3aa: CATSRGLTETQYF
j_gene: TRBJ2-2; abundance: many; v_gene: TRBV10-3; d_gene: TRBD2; CDR3nt: TGTGCCATCAGTGGCGTTAGCGGGGATACCGGGGAGCTGTTTTTT; CDR3aa: CAISGVSGDTGELFF
j_gene: TRBJ1-1; abundance: NA; v_gene: TRBV5-5; d_gene: NA; CDR3nt: TGTGCCAGCAGCTTGGGTCGGACAACTGAAGCTTTCTTT; CDR3aa: CASSLGRTTEAFF
j_gene: TRBJ2-3; abundance: few; v_gene: TRBV15; d_gene: TRBD2; CDR3nt: TGTGCCACCAGCCAAGGACTAGCGGGAGAGTCAGATACGCAGTATTTT; CDR3aa: CATSQGLAGESDTQYF
j_gene: TRBJ2-7; abundance: many; v_gene: TRBV5-1; d_gene: TRBD2; CDR3nt: TGCGCCAGCAGCCAAGGGACTACAGGCGAGCAGTACTTC; CDR3aa: CASSQGTTGEQYF
j_gene: TRBJ1-1; abundance: once; v_gene: TRBV20-1; d_gene: NA; CDR3nt: TGCAGTGCTAGTGCCGTCAGGGGGAACACTGAAGCTTTCTTT; CDR3aa: CSASAVRGNTEAFF
j_gene: TRBJ2-2; abundance: many; v_gene: TRBV11-2; d_gene: NA; CDR3nt: TGTGCCAGCAGCTTAGCGGGGGGGGAGCTGTTTTTT; CDR3aa: CASSLAGGELFF
j_gene: TRBJ2-7; abundance: once; v_gene: TRBV7-6; d_gene: TRBD2; CDR3nt: TGTGCCAGCAGCCCGAAGACTAGCGGGAGTTCCTACGAGCAGTACTTC; CDR3aa: CASSPKTSGSSYEQYF
j_gene: TRBJ2-7; abundance: many; v_gene: TRBV25-1; d_gene: TRBD2; CDR3nt: TGTGTCAGCAGTGTTCTCTCTAGCGGGAGGGTGTCCGAGCAGTACTTC; CDR3aa: CVSSVLSSGRVSEQYF
j_gene: TRBJ2-2; abundance: many; v_gene: TRBV6-2/TRBV6-3; d_gene: TRBD2; CDR3nt: TGTGCCAGCAGACTCTTAGGACTAGCGGGAGTTAGCGCCGGGGAGCTGTTTTTT; CDR3aa: CASRLLGLAGVSAGELFF
j_gene: TRBJ1-1; abundance: NA; v_gene: TRBV30; d_gene: NA; CDR3nt: TGTGCCTGGAGTTTTGAGAACACTGAAGCTTTCTTT; CDR3aa: CAWSFENTEAFF
j_gene: TRBJ2-1; abundance: NA; v_gene: TRBV12-3/TRBV12-4; d_gene: TRBD1; CDR3nt: TGTGCCAGCAACCCAGGGGGAAATTACAATGAGCAGTTCTTC; CDR3aa: CASNPGGNYNEQFF
j_gene: TRBJ2-7; abundance: NA; v_gene: TRBV6-1; d_gene: NA; CDR3nt: TGTGCCAGCAGTGTGGAGGTATGGAGGTCCGAGCAGTACTTC; CDR3aa: CASSVEVWRSEQYF
j_gene: TRBJ2-5; abundance: many; v_gene: TRBV18; d_gene: NA; CDR3nt: TGTGCCAGCTCACCAAGGGAGGTGGCCCAAGAGACCCAGTACTTC; CDR3aa: CASSPREVAQETQYF
j_gene: TRBJ2-6; abundance: many; v_gene: TRBV6-2/TRBV6-3; d_gene: TRBD2; CDR3nt: TGTGCCAGCAGCTGGGATCGACTAGCGGGAAATAGAGGGGCCAACGTCCTGACTTTC; CDR3aa: CASSWDRLAGNRGANVLTF
j_gene: TRBJ1-1; abundance: many; v_gene: TRBV12-3/TRBV12-4; d_gene: TRBD1; CDR3nt: TGTGCCAGCAGCCCGGGACAGGGGCCTTCTGAAGCTTTCTTT; CDR3aa: CASSPGQGPSEAFF
j_gene: TRBJ2-7; abundance: many; v_gene: TRBV7-8; d_gene: TRBD2; CDR3nt: TGTGCCAGCAGCCCGCAGACTAGCGGGATGTTCTTC; CDR3aa: CASSPQTSGMFF
j_gene: TRBJ2-5; abundance: NA; v_gene: TRBV28; d_gene: NA; CDR3nt: TGTGCCAGCAGTTTACAGTCGCAGCTGGGCGTGCAAGAGACCCAGTACTTC; CDR3aa: CASSLQSQLGVQETQYF
j_gene: TRBJ2-4; abundance: many; v_gene: TRBV6-1; d_gene: NA; CDR3nt: TGTGCCAGCAGTGAATTATGGTTAGGTCTCCAGGGGAAAAACATTCAGTACTTC; CDR3aa: CASSELWLGLQGKNIQYF
j_gene: TRBJ1-2; abundance: NA; v_gene: TRBV6-1; d_gene: NA; CDR3nt: TGTGCCAGCAGTCGGGCCGGGGGACACGGCCTTTCCGGCTACACCTTC; CDR3aa: CASSRAGGHGLSGYTF
j_gene: TRBJ1-1; abundance: NA; v_gene: TRBV14; d_gene: NA; CDR3nt: TGTGCCAGCAGCCAAGGGTTGGTGGAGGAAGCTTTCTTT; CDR3aa: CASSQGLVEEAFF
j_gene: TRBJ2-7; abundance: many; v_gene: TRBV20-1; d_gene: NA; CDR3nt: TGCAGTGCTAGACAGGCTGCCTACGAGCAGTACTTC; CDR3aa: CSARQAAYEQYF
j_gene: TRBJ2-7; abundance: NA; v_gene: TRBV18; d_gene: TRBD1; CDR3nt: TGTGCCAGCTCACTCACGGGACAGGGGGCTACCTACGAGCAGTACTTC; CDR3aa: CASSLTGQGATYEQYF
j_gene: TRBJ2-2; abundance: many; v_gene: TRBV20-1; d_gene: NA; CDR3nt: TGCAGTGCTCGGCCCCTTCTGAACACCGGGGAGCTGTTTTTT; CDR3aa: CSARPLLNTGELFF
j_gene: TRBJ2-1; abundance: many; v_gene: TRBV28; d_gene: TRBD1; CDR3nt: TGTGCCCCTGGACAGGGTGTCTACAATGAGCAGTTCTTC; CDR3aa: CAPGQGVYNEQFF